Described below is a single T cell receptor beta chain sequence and its context. Its target is not known. The data were obtained in a study of shared clonotypes between healthy human individuals. Whole-study results and caveats: It was expected that sequencing depth would affect clonotype sharing among donors.

This was a deep-level run. Each PCR replicate from the sorted subsets contained about 200 ng DNA, which is 25,000 to 30,000 T cell genomes. Generated by immunoSEQ multiplex PCR, the TCRdb table keeps only in-frame clones and is missing some. The sample yields about 1.1 million clones, approximately 75% seen once. V was shortened by 3 bases and J by 5 bases, with 23 bases between the two germline ends. This CDR3 region has 17 residues. Germline V CDR1 and CDR2: KGHSH, LQKENI. In the CD4+ fraction, cells were divided into CD45RA+ naive and CD45RA-negative memory subsets. This sequence originates from a man aged 18 to 30 in good health. Some clones in this sample may be carry-over from other donors' samples. Sequenced sample: memory CD4+ T cells from PBMCs. Subset: CD45RA-negative fraction. This chain links TRBV18 with TRBJ2-7; D may match TRBD1 or TRBD2 (5 bases each). CDR3 sequence reads: CASSPNTGAVGIDEQYF. The CDR3 region has the DNA TGTGCCAGCTCACCCAACACAGGAGCGGTGGGGATTGACGAGCAGTACTTC. Using reference TRBV18 and TRBJ2-7 for the parts outside the CDR3, the full variable domain is NAGVMQNPRHLVRRRGQEARLRCSPMKGHSHVYWYRQLPEEGLKFMVYLQKENIIDESGMPKERFSAEFPKEGPSILRIQQVVRGDSAAYFCASSPNTGAVGIDEQYFGPGTRLTVT.